This T cell receptor (beta chain) came from a study of regulatory T cells in long-lasting Graves disease. Germline V gives CDR1 MNHNS, CDR2 SASEGT. The CDR3 extends over 16 amino acids. With 8 bases clipped from V and 2 bases from J, the junction kept 13 bases outside the gene matches. Time point indicated: persistent/refractory GD, antithyroid drugs over 5 years with positive TRAb. From RNA extracted from PBMCs, the TCR library was made. The patients were drawn from one endocrinology department in Xi'an, China. Roughly 9.8 milliliters of peripheral blood went into EDTA tubes. CDR3 regions were amplified by Arm-PCR using iRepertoire HTBI primers to build TCR beta libraries. Study processing details: Looking across samples, the authors found approximately 60 TRBV and some 15 TRBJ segments. TCRdb re-called the multiplex PCR reads through MiXCR, storing one row per CDR3 protein. The V and J calls shown here were made by TCRdb, not taken from the authors' results. Among about 660,000 distinct CDR3 sequences, around 30% were seen once, and the ten largest hold about two fifths.

The sample here was peripheral blood mononuclear cells (PBMCs), taken when the disease was refractory, from a patient treated with antithyroid drugs. The receptor was isolated from a female donor with Graves disease. J is TRBJ1-1 and V is TRBV6-1, with 8 positions matching TRBD1. The CDR3 loop is CASEAGWQGANTEAFF. DNA for the CDR3: TGTGCCAGCGAGGCAGGCTGGCAGGGGGCTAACACTGAAGCTTTCTTT.